The rows below give T cell receptor beta chains drawn from one sample of a study of type 1 regulatory T cells. Each CDR3 protein is one row after TCRdb ran MiXCR on the reads. The data hold some 18,000 distinct CDR3 sequences, with about 10% observed a single time. The source material was CD4+ T cells, either the whole sample or a sorted fraction (not recorded which). The receptors shown here come from a human donor in good health. Each CDR3 is given with its conserved first and last residue. Each record gives: D gene, clone size, V gene, J gene, CDR3 protein, CDR3 DNA. A D gene is named only where the DNA matches it firmly. Only part of the rows carry a size: once, few, many, or a class if the clone is expanded.

d_call: .; clone_size: few; v_call: TRBV20-1; j_call: TRBJ2-1; cdr3_aa: CSAGEAGLGYNEQFF; cdr3_nt: TGCAGTGCTGGAGAGGCAGGGTTGGGATACAATGAGCAGTTCTTC
d_call: .; clone_size: medium-sized; v_call: TRBV20-1; j_call: TRBJ1-1; cdr3_aa: CSARDQSASNTEAFF; cdr3_nt: TGCAGTGCTAGAGATCAATCTGCCTCGAACACTGAAGCTTTCTTT
d_call: .; clone_size: few; v_call: TRBV20-1; j_call: TRBJ2-1; cdr3_aa: CSASITWRNNEQFF; cdr3_nt: TGCAGTGCTAGTATCACCTGGAGAAACAATGAGCAGTTCTTC
d_call: .; clone_size: many; v_call: TRBV7-8; j_call: TRBJ2-3; cdr3_aa: CASSSRPRASTDTQYF; cdr3_nt: TGTGCCAGCAGCTCCCGGCCCAGGGCTAGCACAGATACGCAGTATTTT
d_call: .; clone_size: .; v_call: TRBV7-2; j_call: TRBJ2-5; cdr3_aa: CASGLSVETQYF; cdr3_nt: TGTGCCAGCGGCTTATCGGTGGAGACCCAGTACTTC
d_call: .; clone_size: many; v_call: TRBV6-5; j_call: TRBJ2-2; cdr3_aa: CASSYTGQYTGELFF; cdr3_nt: TGTGCCAGCAGTTATACTGGACAGTACACCGGGGAGCTGTTTTTT
d_call: TRBD1; clone_size: medium-sized; v_call: TRBV3-1; j_call: TRBJ1-1; cdr3_aa: CASSQGTGWNTEAFF; cdr3_nt: TGTGCCAGCAGCCAAGGGACAGGGTGGAACACTGAAGCTTTCTTT
d_call: TRBD2; clone_size: many; v_call: TRBV5-1; j_call: TRBJ2-2; cdr3_aa: CASSIIAGGPTGELFF; cdr3_nt: TGCGCCAGCAGCATAATAGCGGGAGGGCCCACCGGGGAGCTGTTTTTT
d_call: .; clone_size: many; v_call: TRBV12-3/TRBV12-4; j_call: TRBJ2-5; cdr3_aa: CASSLQATPSDQYF; cdr3_nt: TGTGCCAGCAGTTTACAGGCGACTCCAAGCGACCAGTACTTC
d_call: TRBD2; clone_size: .; v_call: TRBV10-3; j_call: TRBJ2-7; cdr3_aa: CAISRGLVGSYEQYF; cdr3_nt: TGTGCCATCAGTAGGGGACTAGTGGGCTCCTACGAGCAGTACTTC
d_call: .; clone_size: many; v_call: TRBV6-2/TRBV6-3; j_call: TRBJ1-1; cdr3_aa: CASSDRPPRGTEAFF; cdr3_nt: TGTGCCAGCAGTGACCGGCCTCCCCGAGGGACTGAAGCTTTCTTT
d_call: TRBD2; clone_size: many; v_call: TRBV12-3/TRBV12-4; j_call: TRBJ2-2; cdr3_aa: CASSLYSGGTGELFF; cdr3_nt: TGTGCCAGCAGTTTATATTCGGGGGGCACCGGGGAGCTGTTTTTT
d_call: TRBD2; clone_size: many; v_call: TRBV20-1; j_call: TRBJ2-5; cdr3_aa: CSLPAGGPRETQYF; cdr3_nt: TGCAGCCTGCCAGCGGGAGGGCCGCGAGAGACCCAGTACTTC
d_call: .; clone_size: .; v_call: TRBV6-5; j_call: TRBJ2-4; cdr3_aa: CASSGTKNIQYF; cdr3_nt: TGTGCCAGCAGTGGGACCAAAAACATTCAGTACTTC
d_call: TRBD2; clone_size: many; v_call: TRBV29-1; j_call: TRBJ2-2; cdr3_aa: CSVLTSGRTTGELFF; cdr3_nt: TGCAGCGTCCTGACTAGCGGGAGGACCACCGGGGAGCTGTTTTTT
d_call: .; clone_size: .; v_call: TRBV20-1; j_call: TRBJ2-7; cdr3_aa: CSAGPGSYEQYF; cdr3_nt: TGCAGTGCTGGGCCTGGGTCCTACGAGCAGTACTTC
d_call: .; clone_size: many; v_call: TRBV29-1; j_call: TRBJ1-4; cdr3_aa: CSVTLTGEKLFF; cdr3_nt: TGCAGCGTTACGCTCACGGGAGAAAAACTGTTTTTT
d_call: .; clone_size: many; v_call: TRBV5-1; j_call: TRBJ2-2; cdr3_aa: CASKTGPAAGELFF; cdr3_nt: TGCGCCAGCAAAACAGGGCCGGCGGCCGGGGAGCTGTTTTTT
d_call: TRBD2; clone_size: few; v_call: TRBV5-1; j_call: TRBJ2-3; cdr3_aa: CASSLRGLGSDTQYF; cdr3_nt: TGCGCCAGCAGCTTGCGTGGACTAGGATCAGATACGCAGTATTTT
d_call: .; clone_size: .; v_call: TRBV5-1; j_call: TRBJ1-1; cdr3_aa: CASSSGDSWGTEAFF; cdr3_nt: TGCGCCAGCAGCTCGGGCGACAGTTGGGGCACTGAAGCTTTCTTT
d_call: TRBD2; clone_size: many; v_call: TRBV20-1; j_call: TRBJ2-7; cdr3_aa: CSARELAGPYEQYF; cdr3_nt: TGCAGTGCTAGAGAACTAGCGGGTCCCTACGAGCAGTACTTC
d_call: .; clone_size: .; v_call: TRBV2; j_call: TRBJ2-3; cdr3_aa: CASKELADTQYF; cdr3_nt: TGTGCCAGCAAGGAGTTAGCAGATACGCAGTATTTT
d_call: .; clone_size: .; v_call: TRBV5-6; j_call: TRBJ2-3; cdr3_aa: CASSGFWPTDTQYF; cdr3_nt: TGTGCCAGCAGCGGCTTTTGGCCCACAGATACGCAGTATTTT
d_call: TRBD1; clone_size: .; v_call: TRBV5-1; j_call: TRBJ1-1; cdr3_aa: CASRLTGGSANTEAFF; cdr3_nt: TGCGCCAGCAGGCTGACAGGGGGGTCGGCGAACACTGAAGCTTTCTTT
d_call: .; clone_size: many; v_call: TRBV11-3; j_call: TRBJ2-3; cdr3_aa: CASSPGVGQADTQYF; cdr3_nt: TGTGCCAGCAGCCCGGGTGTGGGCCAGGCAGATACGCAGTATTTT
d_call: TRBD2; clone_size: .; v_call: TRBV7-9; j_call: TRBJ2-1; cdr3_aa: CASSPSGVNNEQFF; cdr3_nt: TGTGCCAGCAGCCCTAGCGGAGTCAACAATGAGCAGTTCTTC
d_call: .; clone_size: few; v_call: TRBV7-2; j_call: TRBJ2-2; cdr3_aa: CASSLVGGELFF; cdr3_nt: TGTGCCAGCAGCTTAGTCGGCGGGGAGCTGTTTTTT
d_call: .; clone_size: many; v_call: TRBV20-1; j_call: TRBJ2-1; cdr3_aa: CSASGHNEQFF; cdr3_nt: TGCAGTGCTAGCGGCCACAATGAGCAGTTCTTC
d_call: .; clone_size: medium-sized; v_call: TRBV28; j_call: TRBJ2-6; cdr3_aa: CASRTSASGANVLTF; cdr3_nt: TGTGCCAGCAGAACCTCTGCATCCGGGGCCAACGTCCTGACTTTC
d_call: .; clone_size: many; v_call: TRBV20-1; j_call: TRBJ1-5; cdr3_aa: CSARLVGDQPQHF; cdr3_nt: TGCAGTGCTAGACTCGTAGGGGATCAGCCCCAGCATTTT
d_call: TRBD1; clone_size: medium-sized; v_call: TRBV29-1; j_call: TRBJ1-2; cdr3_aa: CSVGGDRVDYGYTF; cdr3_nt: TGCAGCGTTGGAGGGGACAGGGTGGACTATGGCTACACCTTC
d_call: .; clone_size: medium-sized; v_call: TRBV11-2; j_call: TRBJ2-5; cdr3_aa: CASSHNQGQETQYF; cdr3_nt: TGTGCCAGCAGCCACAATCAGGGGCAAGAGACCCAGTACTTC
d_call: .; clone_size: many; v_call: TRBV7-2; j_call: TRBJ2-7; cdr3_aa: CASSPAVGQFYEQYF; cdr3_nt: TGTGCCAGCAGCCCAGCGGTTGGACAGTTCTACGAGCAGTACTTC
d_call: .; clone_size: many; v_call: TRBV7-6; j_call: TRBJ2-6; cdr3_aa: CASSSSSGANVLTF; cdr3_nt: TGTGCCAGCAGCTCATCTTCTGGGGCCAACGTCCTGACTTTC
d_call: .; clone_size: .; v_call: TRBV28; j_call: TRBJ1-4; cdr3_aa: CASTPDGWKLFF; cdr3_nt: TGTGCCAGCACCCCCGATGGTTGGAAACTGTTTTTT
d_call: TRBD1; clone_size: many; v_call: TRBV2; j_call: TRBJ1-5; cdr3_aa: CASRNDRGNQPQHF; cdr3_nt: TGTGCCAGCAGAAATGACAGGGGGAATCAGCCCCAGCATTTT
d_call: .; clone_size: .; v_call: TRBV12-3/TRBV12-4; j_call: TRBJ2-7; cdr3_aa: CASSLVSSYEQYF; cdr3_nt: TGTGCCAGCAGCCTCGTAAGCTCCTACGAGCAGTACTTC
d_call: .; clone_size: few; v_call: TRBV15; j_call: TRBJ2-7; cdr3_aa: CATSRDPDSTQQYF; cdr3_nt: TGTGCCACCAGCAGAGATCCGGACAGCACCCAGCAGTACTTC
d_call: .; clone_size: .; v_call: TRBV20-1; j_call: TRBJ1-4; cdr3_aa: CSASSSDAWHF; cdr3_nt: TGCAGTGCTAGTTCATCGGACGCCTGGCATTTT
d_call: TRBD2; clone_size: .; v_call: TRBV20-1; j_call: TRBJ2-3; cdr3_aa: CSAMIAGGGQDTQYF; cdr3_nt: TGCAGTGCTATGATAGCGGGAGGGGGCCAAGATACGCAGTATTTT
d_call: .; clone_size: many; v_call: TRBV30; j_call: TRBJ2-7; cdr3_aa: CAYRPGSPLPYEQYF; cdr3_nt: TGTGCCTACCGTCCGGGGTCGCCTCTACCCTACGAGCAGTACTTC
d_call: TRBD1; clone_size: few; v_call: TRBV11-2; j_call: TRBJ2-7; cdr3_aa: CASSLRQGLSYEQYF; cdr3_nt: TGTGCCAGCAGCCTCCGACAGGGGCTCTCCTACGAGCAGTACTTC
d_call: .; clone_size: many; v_call: TRBV29-1; j_call: TRBJ2-2; cdr3_aa: CSTTTMNTGELFF; cdr3_nt: TGCAGCACGACAACCATGAACACCGGGGAGCTGTTTTTT
d_call: .; clone_size: many; v_call: TRBV29-1; j_call: TRBJ2-3; cdr3_aa: CSVEDAAGGDTQYF; cdr3_nt: TGCAGCGTTGAAGACGCCGCCGGTGGAGATACGCAGTATTTT
d_call: TRBD2; clone_size: .; v_call: TRBV20-1; j_call: TRBJ2-7; cdr3_aa: CSADSGTDSYEQYF; cdr3_nt: TGCAGTGCTGATAGCGGGACGGACTCCTACGAGCAGTACTTC
d_call: .; clone_size: .; v_call: TRBV20-1; j_call: TRBJ2-3; cdr3_aa: CSARDEKTDAQYF; cdr3_nt: TGCAGTGCTAGGGACGAGAAGACAGATGCGCAGTATTTT